This passage covers 25 T cell receptor beta chains from one sample sequenced in a study of PD-1 blockade in mismatch repair-deficient tumors. The data were produced by immunoSEQ multiplex PCR, yet TCRdb's version contains in-frame clones alone and is incomplete. The repertoire holds roughly 25,000 clones, with 83% as singletons. Sample: peripheral blood, taken 12 weeks after starting pembrolizumab. The receptors originated from an adult with mismatch repair-deficient cancer.

The CDR3 sequence: CASRSGTDYEQYF. The CDR3 DNA is TGTGCCAGCAGGAGCGGGACAGACTACGAGCAGTACTTC. This chain uses TRBV7-9 with TRBJ2-7; tentatively, D is TRBD1 or TRBD2 (7 bases each). The germline V and J ends were trimmed by 6 bases and 3 bases, with 12 bases remaining between them. The CDR3 sequence is 13 residues long. CDR1 SEHNR and CDR2 FQNEAQ come from the germline V gene (reference sequence). The entire variable domain, with the rest obtained from reference TRBV7-9 and TRBJ2-7, is as follows: DTGVSQNPRHKITKRGQNVTFRCDPISEHNRLYWYRQTLGQGPEFLTYFQNEAQLEKSRLLSDRFSAERPKGSFSTLEIQRTEQGDSAMYLCASRSGTDYEQYFGPGTRLTVT.

The chain links TRBV11-1 to TRBJ2-2, with 8 nucleotides matching TRBD1. CDR1 and CDR2 from the germline V gene are SGHAT and FQDESV (reference sequence). The CDR3 sequence is 15 residues long. After removal of 3 bases from V and 4 bases from J, the junction contained 4 bases not matched to a gene. The CDR3, as DNA: TGTGCCAGCAGCTTGGACAGGGCCCTCACCGGGGAGCTGTTTTTT. Its protein is CASSLDRALTGELFF.

This clone was seen just once. This chain connects TRBV7-9 to TRBJ1-3, with unresolved D. The V end was cut by 4 bases, the J end by 1 base, with 8 bases between. The CDR3 is 14 residues long. Per germline, CDR1 SEHNR and CDR2 FQNEAQ (reference sequence). The CDR3 DNA follows: TGTGCCAGCAGCTCGCAGGTATCTGGAAACACCATATATTTT. It translates to CASSSQVSGNTIYF.

The gene calls are TRBV28 and TRBJ2-7, with D hard to call. The V gene lost 7 bases and the J gene lost 5 bases, with 15 bases spanning the gap. This CDR3 has 13 residues. Germline values: CDR1 MDHEN, CDR2 SYDVKM. CDR3 protein: CASTRSVNDEQYF. The DNA for the CDR3 is TGTGCCAGCACCAGGTCGGTGAATGACGAGCAGTACTTC.

The chain couples TRBV10-3 to TRBJ2-7, with D possibly being TRBD2 (5 bases). The CDR3 covers 14 residues. The ends were cut back, 4 bases at V and 0 bases at J, with 10 bases in the middle. Looked up from germline, CDR1 is ENHRY and CDR2 is SYGVKD. The CDR3: CAISGAGNSYEQYF. The CDR3 region has the DNA TGTGCCATCAGTGGTGCCGGGAACTCCTACGAGCAGTACTTC.

The chain links TRBV28 to TRBJ2-3; D might be TRBD2 (6 bases). The CDR3 contains 13 residues. CDR1 is MDHEN and CDR2 is SYDVKM in the germline V gene. The ends were cut back, 2 bases at V and 6 bases at J, with 9 bases in the middle. The CDR3 region is CASSLTLADTQYF. Here the CDR3 DNA reads TGTGCCAGCAGTTTAACCCTAGCGGATACGCAGTATTTT.

This chain links TRBV6-1 with TRBJ2-3, with 9 nucleotides matching TRBD2. Germline values: CDR1 MNHNS, CDR2 SASEGT. The trim removed 3 bases at V and 0 bases at J, leaving 10 bases unmatched. This CDR3 has 18 residues. The CDR3 reads CASSDRLRLAASTDTQYF. The CDR3 DNA follows: TGTGCCAGCAGTGACCGCCTCCGACTAGCGGCTAGCACAGATACGCAGTATTTT.

The chain has TRBV5-8 and TRBJ2-4, with D possibly matching TRBD1 (6 bases). V lost 4 bases and J lost 0, with 11 bases in between. The V gene's germline CDR1 is SGHTS and CDR2 YDEGEE. This CDR3 spans 15 amino acids. The chain's CDR3 is CASSLRGLAKNIQYF. CDR3 nucleotides: TGTGCCAGCAGCCTCAGGGGTCTAGCCAAAAACATTCAGTACTTC.

This rearrangement joins TRBV2 to TRBJ2-6; possibly TRBD1 or TRBD2 for D (5 bases each). CDR3 length equals 16 residues. V lost 5 bases, J lost 0 bases, and 11 bases lay in between. The V gene's germline CDR1 is SNHLY and CDR2 FYNNEI. CDR3 nucleotides: TGTGCCAGCAGTCGGGACCCCTTCTCTGGGGCCAACGTCCTGACTTTC. As protein: CASSRDPFSGANVLTF.

The chain uses TRBV4-1 and TRBJ2-7; no clear D gene. This CDR3 has 15 residues. Deletions cut 2 bases from V and 0 bases from J, with 11 bases between. The V gene's germline CDR1 is MGHRA and CDR2 YSYEKL. This chain's CDR3 is CASSQLLSSSYEQYF. Here the CDR3 DNA reads TGCGCCAGCAGCCAATTACTGTCGAGCTCCTACGAGCAGTACTTC.

In this sample, this clone turned up a few times. V usage is TRBV27 and J usage is TRBJ2-7; 7 bases agree with TRBD1. Germline V gene data show CDR1 as MNHEY and CDR2 as SMNVEV (reference sequence). V lost 2 bases, J lost 4 bases, and 8 bases stayed unmatched. The CDR3 contains 15 residues. CDR3 residues: CASSLRTGTAYEQYF. The CDR3 DNA sequence: TGTGCCAGCAGTTTACGGACAGGAACCGCGTACGAGCAGTACTTC.

This chain joins TRBV27 and TRBJ2-7; 11 bases match TRBD2. CDR3 length: 15 residues. J gave up 7 bases and V 3 bases, and 8 bases lay outside the gene matches. Germline values: CDR1 MNHEY, CDR2 SMNVEV (reference sequence). The CDR3 here is CASSFTTSGAGEQYF. The DNA for the CDR3 is TGTGCCAGCAGTTTCACGACTAGCGGGGCCGGGGAGCAGTACTTC.

V gene TRBV6-5 combines with J gene TRBJ1-1; D remains ambiguous. CDR3 length equals 13 residues. The V gene's germline CDR1 is MNHEY and CDR2 SVGAGI. V shed 4 bases and J shed 3 bases, with 9 bases lying between them. The CDR3 bases are TGTGCCAGCAGTTTGCGGTTGGACACTGAAGCTTTCTTT. It encodes CASSLRLDTEAFF.

This clone has a single count. The J gene is TRBJ1-1, the V gene TRBV28; 7 bases match TRBD1. This CDR3 is built from 14 residues. V lost 6 bases, J lost 3 bases, and 7 bases stayed unmatched. Looked up from germline, CDR1 is MDHEN and CDR2 is SYDVKM. The CDR3, as DNA: TGTGCCAGCAGCTCGGGACAGTCGGACACTGAAGCTTTCTTT. Encoded protein: CASSSGQSDTEAFF.

The rearrangement uses TRBV5-8 and TRBJ2-7; unclear D gene. The CDR3 spans 14 residues. V shed 3 bases and J shed 1 base, with 11 bases lying between them. The germline V gene has CDR1 SGHTS and CDR2 YDEGEE. The CDR3 region is CASSSPHTSYEQYF. The CDR3 DNA follows: TGTGCCAGCAGCTCACCTCATACTTCCTACGAGCAGTACTTC.

The chain couples TRBV9 to TRBJ2-3; weak D call: TRBD1 (5 bases). There are 15 residues in the CDR3. The V gene's germline CDR1 is SGDLS and CDR2 YYNGEE. Trimming removed 4 bases from V and 3 bases from J, with 15 bases in between. The chain's CDR3 is CASSPWGSQTDTQYF. The CDR3 DNA sequence: TGTGCCAGCAGCCCCTGGGGCAGTCAAACAGATACGCAGTATTTT.

The chain has TRBV27 and TRBJ1-1, with a tentative D call TRBD1 (5 bases). Trimming cost V 0 bases and J 3 bases, with 8 bases left between them. This CDR3 is 14 amino acids long. From germline, CDR1 is MNHEY and CDR2 SMNVEV (reference sequence). The CDR3 loop reads CASSLSTGYTEAFF. In DNA form, the CDR3 reads TGTGCCAGCAGTTTATCAACAGGATACACTGAAGCTTTCTTT.

The rearrangement joins TRBV29-1 to TRBJ2-2; D remains ambiguous. V lost 7 bases and J 6 bases, leaving 12 bases between the germline ends. This CDR3 spans 12 amino acids. Germline CDR1 reads SQVTM; CDR2 reads ANQGSEA. In nucleotides, the CDR3 is TGCAGCGCGGTTAAGCAGCCCGGGGAGCTGTTTTTT. Translation: CSAVKQPGELFF.

This sequence joins TRBV7-9 and TRBJ2-5; D is ambiguous. Germline CDR1 is SEHNR and CDR2 is FQNEAQ (reference sequence). Trimming took 3 bases from V and 5 from J, leaving 22 bases between them. This CDR3 contains 17 residues. The CDR3 loop is CASSFQTGRRVAETQYF. CDR3 DNA sequence: TGTGCCAGCAGCTTCCAAACGGGCAGAAGGGTTGCTGAGACCCAGTACTTC.

The chain is built from TRBV5-1 and TRBJ2-6; a weak D match, TRBD1 (5 bases). The V end lost 4 bases, the J end lost 2 bases, and 19 bases lay between the germline ends. The CDR3 runs to 18 residues. Germline V CDR1 and CDR2: SGHRS, YFSETQ. The DNA for the CDR3 is TGCGCCAGCAGCAAGGACGTCGACAGAACTGCTGGGGCCAACGTCCTGACTTTC. Its translation is CASSKDVDRTAGANVLTF.

This clone has a handful of counts. V gene TRBV7-9 combines with J gene TRBJ2-2; the D gene is possibly TRBD2 (6 bases). V was clipped by 5 bases and J by 1 base, with 11 bases between them. Germline lookup yields CDR1 SEHNR and CDR2 FQNEAQ (reference sequence). The CDR3 contains 15 residues. CDR3 amino acids: CASSPEGLNTGELFF. In DNA form, the CDR3 reads TGTGCCAGCAGCCCGGAGGGTCTGAACACCGGGGAGCTGTTTTTT.

The rearrangement joins TRBV2 to TRBJ1-3; tentatively, D is TRBD1 (5 bases). Per germline, CDR1 SNHLY and CDR2 FYNNEI. V lost 4 bases and J 4 bases, leaving 14 bases between the germline ends. CDR3 size: 15 residues. The CDR3 DNA reads TGTGCCAGCAGTGTGGGAGACAGCCCGGGAAACACCATATATTTT. This encodes CASSVGDSPGNTIYF.

The V call is TRBV13, the J call TRBJ2-7, with D tentatively TRBD1 or TRBD2 (6 bases each). The CDR3 sequence is 14 residues long. The ends were cut back, 5 bases at V and 0 bases at J, with 11 bases in the middle. Germline assignment: CDR1 PRHDT and CDR2 FYEKMQ (reference sequence). The CDR3 DNA is TGTGCCAGCAGCCGGGGGCCCCTCTCCTACGAGCAGTACTTC. Encoded protein: CASSRGPLSYEQYF.

V gene TRBV18 combines with J gene TRBJ2-7; D is possibly TRBD2 (5 bases). This CDR3 comprises 16 residues. CDR1 is KGHSH, CDR2 LQKENI, per germline. Trimming removed 1 base at V and 2 bases at J, with 15 bases between. The CDR3 region is CASSPRSPVRAYEQYF. The CDR3 bases are TGTGCCAGCTCACCACGCTCCCCTGTGCGGGCCTACGAGCAGTACTTC. Combining the CDR3 with reference TRBV18 and TRBJ2-7 gives the whole variable domain NAGVMQNPRHLVRRRGQEARLRCSPMKGHSHVYWYRQLPEEGLKFMVYLQKENIIDESGMPKERFSAEFPKEGPSILRIQQVVRGDSAAYFCASSPRSPVRAYEQYFGPGTRLTVT.

The chain carries TRBV19 and TRBJ1-1; D is unclear. The germline V and J ends were trimmed by 3 bases and 2 bases, with 7 bases remaining between them. Germline V gene lookup returns CDR1 LNHDA and CDR2 SQIVND (reference sequence). There are 13 residues in the CDR3. The CDR3 bases are TGTGCCAGTAGTATGGGGATAAACACTGAAGCTTTCTTT. It encodes CASSMGINTEAFF.